This TCR beta chain was observed in a study of blood T cell repertoires in COVID-19. The CDR3 is 18 residues long. Germline CDR1 is LGHNA and CDR2 is YNFKEQ. V trimming: 4 bases; J trimming: 2 bases; junction bases outside the gene matches: 11. Using immunoSEQ multiplex PCR, the repertoire was profiled, and TCRdb retains in-frame clones only, with some absent. Here the sample spans about 120,000 clones, approximately 81% being singletons. The specimen sequenced was peripheral blood. This receptor was identified in a woman of 80 years or more with acute or convalescent COVID-19. The chain has TRBV4-2 and TRBJ2-3; 11 positions agree with TRBD2. The CDR3: CASSPRLVAGGPTDTQYF. The CDR3 nucleotides read TGTGCCAGCAGCCCCCGACTAGTAGCGGGGGGGCCCACAGATACGCAGTATTTT.